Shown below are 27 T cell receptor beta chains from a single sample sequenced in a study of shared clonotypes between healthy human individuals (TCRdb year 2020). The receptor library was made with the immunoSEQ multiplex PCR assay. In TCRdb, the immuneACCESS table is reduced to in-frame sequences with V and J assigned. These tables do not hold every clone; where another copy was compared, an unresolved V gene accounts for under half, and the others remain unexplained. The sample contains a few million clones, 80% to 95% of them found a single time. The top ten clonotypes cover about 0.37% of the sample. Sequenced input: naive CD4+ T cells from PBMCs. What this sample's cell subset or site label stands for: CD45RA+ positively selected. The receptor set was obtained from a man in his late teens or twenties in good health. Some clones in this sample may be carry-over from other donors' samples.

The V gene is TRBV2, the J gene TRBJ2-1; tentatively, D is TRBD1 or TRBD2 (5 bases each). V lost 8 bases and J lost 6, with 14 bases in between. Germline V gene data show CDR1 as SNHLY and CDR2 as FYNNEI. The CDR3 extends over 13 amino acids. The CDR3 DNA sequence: TGTGCCAGCGGGGGAGAGTCGTTCAATGAGCAGTTCTTC. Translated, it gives CASGGESFNEQFF.

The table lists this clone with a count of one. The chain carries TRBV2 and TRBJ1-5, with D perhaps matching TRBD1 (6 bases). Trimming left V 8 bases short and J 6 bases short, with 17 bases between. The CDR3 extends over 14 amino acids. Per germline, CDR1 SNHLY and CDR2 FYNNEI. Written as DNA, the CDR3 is TGTGCCAGCCAAATGTTACAGGGTGGTCAGCCCCAGCATTTT. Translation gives CASQMLQGGQPQHF.

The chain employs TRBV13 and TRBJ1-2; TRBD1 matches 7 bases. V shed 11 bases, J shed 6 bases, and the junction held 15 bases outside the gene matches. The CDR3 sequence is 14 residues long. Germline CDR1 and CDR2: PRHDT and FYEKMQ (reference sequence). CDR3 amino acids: CAPGRAGGVDGYTF. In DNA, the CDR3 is TGTGCCCCGGGTAGGGCAGGGGGAGTCGATGGCTACACCTTC.

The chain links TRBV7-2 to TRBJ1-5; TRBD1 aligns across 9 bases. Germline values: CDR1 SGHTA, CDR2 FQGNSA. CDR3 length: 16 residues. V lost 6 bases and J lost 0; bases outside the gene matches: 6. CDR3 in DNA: TGTGCCAGCAGTTTTACAGGGGGCTTTAGCAATCAGCCCCAGCATTTT. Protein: CASSFTGGFSNQPQHF. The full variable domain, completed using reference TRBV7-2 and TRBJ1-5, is GAGVSQSPSNKVTEKGKDVELRCDPISGHTALYWYRQSLGQGLEFLIYFQGNSAPDKSGLPSDRFSAERTGGSVSTLTIQRTQQEDSAVYLCASSFTGGFSNQPQHFGDGTRLSIL.

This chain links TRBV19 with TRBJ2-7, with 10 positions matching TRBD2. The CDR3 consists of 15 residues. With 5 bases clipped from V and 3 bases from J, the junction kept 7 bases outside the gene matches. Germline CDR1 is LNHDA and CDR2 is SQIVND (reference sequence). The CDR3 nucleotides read TGTGCCAGTAGTGACACGGGACTAGCGAACTACGAGCAGTACTTC. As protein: CASSDTGLANYEQYF.

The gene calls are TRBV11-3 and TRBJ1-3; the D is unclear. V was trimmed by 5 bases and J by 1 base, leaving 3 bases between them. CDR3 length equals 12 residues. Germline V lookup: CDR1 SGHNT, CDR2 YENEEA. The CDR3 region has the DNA TGTGCCAGCAGCGATTCTGGAAACACCATATATTTT. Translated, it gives CASSDSGNTIYF.

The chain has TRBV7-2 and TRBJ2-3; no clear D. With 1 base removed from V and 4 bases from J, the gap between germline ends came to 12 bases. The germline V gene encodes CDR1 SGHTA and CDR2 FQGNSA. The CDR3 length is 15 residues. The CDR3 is CASSLGTPSADTQYF. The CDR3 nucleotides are TGTGCCAGCAGCTTAGGGACCCCCAGCGCAGATACGCAGTATTTT.

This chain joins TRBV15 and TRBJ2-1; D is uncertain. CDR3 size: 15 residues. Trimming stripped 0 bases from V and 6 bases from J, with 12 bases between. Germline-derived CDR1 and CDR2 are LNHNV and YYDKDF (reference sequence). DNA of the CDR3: TGTGCCACCAGCAGAGATCGAGGAATAGGCAATGAGCAGTTCTTC. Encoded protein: CATSRDRGIGNEQFF.

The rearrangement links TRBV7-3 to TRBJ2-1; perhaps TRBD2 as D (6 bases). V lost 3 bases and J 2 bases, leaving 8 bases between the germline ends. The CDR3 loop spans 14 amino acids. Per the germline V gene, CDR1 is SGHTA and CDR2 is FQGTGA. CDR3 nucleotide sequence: TGTGCCAGCAGCTTGGACTACGCCTACAATGAGCAGTTCTTC. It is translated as CASSLDYAYNEQFF.

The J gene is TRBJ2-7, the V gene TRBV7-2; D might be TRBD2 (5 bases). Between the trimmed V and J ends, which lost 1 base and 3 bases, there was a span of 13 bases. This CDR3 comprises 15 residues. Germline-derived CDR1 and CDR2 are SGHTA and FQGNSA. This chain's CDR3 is CASSLVSSTGYEQYF. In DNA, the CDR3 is TGTGCCAGCAGCTTAGTTTCTAGCACGGGCTACGAGCAGTACTTC.

The CDR3, as DNA: TGTGCCACCAGCAGGAAAGGTAGCGGGACTGAAGCTTTCTTT. Translation: CATSRKGSGTEAFF. This sequence joins TRBV15 and TRBJ1-1; no clear D. Germline assignment: CDR1 LNHNV and CDR2 YYDKDF (reference sequence). This CDR3 comprises 14 residues. V was clipped by 3 bases and J by 5 bases, with 13 bases between them.

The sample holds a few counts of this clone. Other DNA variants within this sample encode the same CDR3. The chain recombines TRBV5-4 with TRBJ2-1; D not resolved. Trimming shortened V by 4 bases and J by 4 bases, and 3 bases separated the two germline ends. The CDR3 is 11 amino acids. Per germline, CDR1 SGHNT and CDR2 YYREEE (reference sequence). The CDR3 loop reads CASSIYNEQFF. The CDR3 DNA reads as TGTGCCAGCAGCATTTACAATGAGCAGTTCTTC.

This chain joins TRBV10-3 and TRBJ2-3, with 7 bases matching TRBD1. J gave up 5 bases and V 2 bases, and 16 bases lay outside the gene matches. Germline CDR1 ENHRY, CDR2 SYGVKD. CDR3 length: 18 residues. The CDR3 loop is CAISELKTGTEFKDTQYF. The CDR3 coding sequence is TGTGCCATCAGTGAGCTAAAAACCGGGACAGAGTTCAAAGATACGCAGTATTTT.

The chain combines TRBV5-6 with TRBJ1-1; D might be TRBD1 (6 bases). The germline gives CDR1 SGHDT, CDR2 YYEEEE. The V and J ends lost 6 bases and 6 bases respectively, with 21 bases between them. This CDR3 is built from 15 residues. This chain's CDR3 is CASTRRDIRLPEAFF. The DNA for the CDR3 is TGTGCCAGCACCAGACGGGACATAAGATTACCTGAAGCTTTCTTT.

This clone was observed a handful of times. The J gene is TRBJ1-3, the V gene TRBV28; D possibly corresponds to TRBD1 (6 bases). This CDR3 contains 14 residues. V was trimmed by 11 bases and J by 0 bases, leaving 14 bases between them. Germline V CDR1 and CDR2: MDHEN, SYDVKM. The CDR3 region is CAGQGTYSGNTIYF. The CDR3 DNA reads TGTGCCGGTCAGGGGACCTACTCTGGAAACACCATATATTTT.

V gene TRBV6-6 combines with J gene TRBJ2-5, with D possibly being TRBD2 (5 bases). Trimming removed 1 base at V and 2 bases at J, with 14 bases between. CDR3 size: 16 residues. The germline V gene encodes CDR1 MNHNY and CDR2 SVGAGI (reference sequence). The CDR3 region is CASSYWGSASQETQYF. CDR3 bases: TGTGCCAGCAGTTACTGGGGTAGCGCTAGTCAAGAGACCCAGTACTTC.

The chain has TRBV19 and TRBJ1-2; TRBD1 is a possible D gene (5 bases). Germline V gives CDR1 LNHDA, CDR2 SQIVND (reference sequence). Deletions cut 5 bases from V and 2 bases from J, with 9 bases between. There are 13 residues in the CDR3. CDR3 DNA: TGTGCCAGTAGTGGTTCAGGGAACTATGGCTACACCTTC. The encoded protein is CASSGSGNYGYTF.

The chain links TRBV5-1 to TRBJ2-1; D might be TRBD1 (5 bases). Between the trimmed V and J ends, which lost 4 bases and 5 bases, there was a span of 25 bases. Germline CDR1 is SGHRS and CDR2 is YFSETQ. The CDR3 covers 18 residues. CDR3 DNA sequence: TGCGCCAGCAGCCGAATTCGGACAAACAGCCGACCCAACAATGAGCAGTTCTTC. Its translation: CASSRIRTNSRPNNEQFF. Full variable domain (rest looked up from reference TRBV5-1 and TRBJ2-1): KAGVTQTPRYLIKTRGQQVTLSCSPISGHRSVSWYQQTPGQGLQFLFEYFSETQRNKGNFPGRFSGRQFSNSRSEMNVSTLELGDSALYLCASSRIRTNSRPNNEQFFGPGTRLTVL.

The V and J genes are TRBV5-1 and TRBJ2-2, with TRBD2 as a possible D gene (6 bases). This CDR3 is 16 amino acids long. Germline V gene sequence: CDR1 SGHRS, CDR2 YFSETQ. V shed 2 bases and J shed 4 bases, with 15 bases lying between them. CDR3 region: CASSFQGYGSTGELFF. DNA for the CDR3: TGCGCCAGCAGCTTCCAGGGTTACGGGAGCACCGGGGAGCTGTTTTTT.

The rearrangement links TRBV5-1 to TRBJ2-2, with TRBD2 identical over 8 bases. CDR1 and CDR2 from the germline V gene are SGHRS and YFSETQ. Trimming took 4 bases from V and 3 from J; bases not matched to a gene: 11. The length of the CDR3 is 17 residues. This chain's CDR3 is CASSRSPAGADTGELFF. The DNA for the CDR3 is TGCGCCAGCAGCAGGTCCCCAGCGGGAGCGGACACCGGGGAGCTGTTTTTT. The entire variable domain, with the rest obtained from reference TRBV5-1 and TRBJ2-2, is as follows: KAGVTQTPRYLIKTRGQQVTLSCSPISGHRSVSWYQQTPGQGLQFLFEYFSETQRNKGNFPGRFSGRQFSNSRSEMNVSTLELGDSALYLCASSRSPAGADTGELFFGEGSRLTVL.

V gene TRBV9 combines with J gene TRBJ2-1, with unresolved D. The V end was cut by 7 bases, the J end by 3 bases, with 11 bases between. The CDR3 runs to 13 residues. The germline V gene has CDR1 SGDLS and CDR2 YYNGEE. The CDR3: CASYDIFYNEQFF. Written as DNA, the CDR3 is TGTGCCAGCTACGACATATTCTACAATGAGCAGTTCTTC.

The CDR3 DNA reads as TGTGCCAGTAGAAGCCAGGGGACAGGTGCCTCCGAGCAGTACTTC. Translation: CASRSQGTGASEQYF. The chain links TRBV19 to TRBJ2-7; 8 bases align to TRBD1. After removal of 6 bases from V and 6 bases from J, the junction contained 13 bases not matched to a gene. The CDR3 has 15 residues. Per the germline V gene, CDR1 is LNHDA and CDR2 is SQIVND (reference sequence).

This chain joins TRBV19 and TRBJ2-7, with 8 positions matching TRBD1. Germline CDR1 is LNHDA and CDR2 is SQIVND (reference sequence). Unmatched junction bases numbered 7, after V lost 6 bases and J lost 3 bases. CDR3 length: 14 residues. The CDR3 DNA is TGTGCCAGTAGGTACAGGGGGACGGACTACGAGCAGTACTTC. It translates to CASRYRGTDYEQYF. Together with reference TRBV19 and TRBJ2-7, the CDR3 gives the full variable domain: DGGITQSPKYLFRKEGQNVTLSCEQNLNHDAMYWYRQDPGQGLRLIYYSQIVNDFQKGDIAEGYSVSREKKESFPLTVTSAQKNPTAFYLCASRYRGTDYEQYFGPGTRLTVT.

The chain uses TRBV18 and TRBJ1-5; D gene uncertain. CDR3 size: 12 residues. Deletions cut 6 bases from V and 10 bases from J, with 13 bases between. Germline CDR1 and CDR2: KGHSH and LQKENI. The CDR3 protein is CASSLPGGPQHF. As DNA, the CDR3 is TGTGCCAGCTCCCTCCCTGGCGGCCCCCAGCATTTT. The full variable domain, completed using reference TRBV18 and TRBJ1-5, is NAGVMQNPRHLVRRRGQEARLRCSPMKGHSHVYWYRQLPEEGLKFMVYLQKENIIDESGMPKERFSAEFPKEGPSILRIQQVVRGDSAAYFCASSLPGGPQHFGDGTRLSIL.

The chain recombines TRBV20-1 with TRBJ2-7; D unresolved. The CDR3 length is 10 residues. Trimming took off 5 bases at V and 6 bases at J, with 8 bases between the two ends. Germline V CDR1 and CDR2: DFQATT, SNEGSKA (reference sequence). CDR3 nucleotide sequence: TGCAGTGCTGCCAAGAGCGAGCAGTACTTC. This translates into CSAAKSEQYF.

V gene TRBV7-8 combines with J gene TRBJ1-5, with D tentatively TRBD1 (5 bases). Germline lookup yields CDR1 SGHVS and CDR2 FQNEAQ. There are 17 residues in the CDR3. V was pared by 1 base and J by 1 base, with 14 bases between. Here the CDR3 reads CASSLVFVGQSNQPQHF. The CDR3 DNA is TGTGCCAGCAGCTTAGTATTTGTGGGGCAGAGCAATCAGCCCCAGCATTTT.

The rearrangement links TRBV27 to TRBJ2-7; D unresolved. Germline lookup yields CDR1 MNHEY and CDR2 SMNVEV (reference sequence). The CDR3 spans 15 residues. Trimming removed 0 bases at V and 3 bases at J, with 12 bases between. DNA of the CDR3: TGTGCCAGCAGTTTATCGCGCCTGGCTGACTACGAGCAGTACTTC. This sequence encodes CASSLSRLADYEQYF.